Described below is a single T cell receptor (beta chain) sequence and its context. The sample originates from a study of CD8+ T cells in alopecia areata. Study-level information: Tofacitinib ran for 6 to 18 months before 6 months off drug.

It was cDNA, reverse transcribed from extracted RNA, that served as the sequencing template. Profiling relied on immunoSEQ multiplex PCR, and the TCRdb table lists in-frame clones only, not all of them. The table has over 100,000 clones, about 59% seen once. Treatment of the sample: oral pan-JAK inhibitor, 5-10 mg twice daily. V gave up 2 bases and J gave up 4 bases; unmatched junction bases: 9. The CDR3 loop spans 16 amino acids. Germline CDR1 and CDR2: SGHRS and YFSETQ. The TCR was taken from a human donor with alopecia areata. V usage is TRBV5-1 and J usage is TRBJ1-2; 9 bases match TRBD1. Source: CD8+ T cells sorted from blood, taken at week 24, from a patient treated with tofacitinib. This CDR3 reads CASSLTGTGLGYGYTF. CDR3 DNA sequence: TGCGCCAGCAGCTTAACCGGGACAGGGTTGGGCTATGGCTACACCTTC.